The 11 T cell receptor beta chains below come from one sample, sequenced in a study of identifying expanded T cells in peripheral blood. Here immunoSEQ multiplex PCR was the method, and the copy in TCRdb shows in-frame clones only, minus some. The data contain 60,000 to 80,000 clones, 90% of them singletons. The sample was blood. These receptors were obtained from a person aged 18 to 75 in good health.

In nucleotides, the CDR3 is TGCGCCAGCAGCCAAGGTTTGGGGGCGGGGGACACTGAAGCTTTCTTT. Its translation is CASSQGLGAGDTEAFF. J is TRBJ1-1 and V is TRBV4-3, with D tentatively TRBD1 (6 bases). V lost 1 base, J lost 3 bases, and 15 bases lay in between. Germline loops: CDR1 LGHNA, CDR2 YSLEER. This CDR3 contains 16 residues.

A single count supports this clone. In nucleotides, the CDR3 is TGTGCCAGCAGACAGGGTTTCTCCTACAATGAGCAGTTCTTC. Translation: CASRQGFSYNEQFF. The V call is TRBV7-2, the J call TRBJ2-1; tentative D call: TRBD1 (6 bases). Trimming stripped 6 bases from V and 0 bases from J, with 9 bases between. Germline V gene lookup returns CDR1 SGHTA and CDR2 FQGNSA. The CDR3 consists of 14 residues.

The V and J genes are TRBV7-2 and TRBJ1-1; D possibly corresponds to TRBD1 (5 bases). There are 15 residues in the CDR3. Trimming pared 1 base from V and 9 bases from J, leaving 18 bases between. From germline, CDR1 is SGHTA and CDR2 FQGNSA. CDR3 sequence (DNA): TGTGCCAGCAGCTTAGAGTTGGGGGGAATCCGCAAAGCTTTCTTT. Protein product: CASSLELGGIRKAFF.

The chain carries TRBV6-6 and TRBJ1-1, with D perhaps TRBD1 (5 bases). Trimming stripped 2 bases from V and 1 base from J, with 8 bases between. The V gene's germline CDR1 is MNHNY and CDR2 SVGAGI (reference sequence). The CDR3 is 14 amino acids. Here the CDR3 reads CASSYPGQNTEAFF. The CDR3 DNA is TGTGCCAGCAGTTACCCCGGACAGAACACTGAAGCTTTCTTT.

The chain combines TRBV6-6 with TRBJ2-1; D not certain. Germline CDR1 is MNHNY and CDR2 is SVGAGI (reference sequence). The CDR3 is 13 residues long. The ends were cut back, 0 bases at V and 4 bases at J, with 4 bases in the middle. The CDR3 region is CASSYSTYNEQFF. CDR3 nucleotide sequence: TGTGCCAGCAGTTACTCCACTTACAATGAGCAGTTCTTC.

The chain joins TRBV6-1 to TRBJ2-5; TRBD1 might be the D (6 bases). CDR1 MNHNS and CDR2 SASEGT come from the germline V gene. V was trimmed by 5 bases and J by 5 bases, leaving 18 bases between them. The CDR3 spans 15 residues. The CDR3 DNA sequence: TGTGCCAGCAGTCTCACCTTAGACAGGAGCGAGACCCAGTACTTC. This sequence encodes CASSLTLDRSETQYF.

The CDR3 is CASSLPGQGARDEQYF. The CDR3 DNA reads TGTGCCAGCAGTTTACCGGGACAGGGGGCGCGTGACGAGCAGTACTTC. V and J are TRBV28 and TRBJ2-7; 12 nucleotides align to TRBD1. The V gene's germline CDR1 is MDHEN and CDR2 SYDVKM. CDR3 size: 16 residues. J was trimmed by 5 bases and V by 2 bases; bases with no gene match: 7.

This chain connects TRBV2 to TRBJ2-3, with D tentatively TRBD1 or TRBD2 (5 bases each). The CDR3 totals 14 residues. The V and J ends lost 8 bases and 0 bases respectively, with 12 bases between them. CDR1 and CDR2 from the germline V gene are SNHLY and FYNNEI. CDR3 bases: TGTGCCAGCGGGGAGACAGCTAGCACAGATACGCAGTATTTT. Translated, it gives CASGETASTDTQYF.

This clone has just a few counts. Other DNA sequences in the sample encode the same CDR3. The J gene is TRBJ2-7, the V gene TRBV2; D is uncertain. The CDR3 loop spans 12 amino acids. Trimming removed 4 bases from V and 3 bases from J, with 7 bases in between. CDR1 SNHLY and CDR2 FYNNEI come from the germline V gene. CDR3 sequence: CASSVGGYEQYF. The CDR3 DNA reads as TGTGCCAGCAGTGTCGGCGGCTACGAGCAGTACTTC.

The chain couples TRBV27 to TRBJ1-5; 10 positions agree with TRBD1. Per the germline V gene, CDR1 is MNHEY and CDR2 is SMNVEV (reference sequence). J gave up 5 bases and V 3 bases, and 4 bases lay outside the gene matches. This CDR3 spans 15 amino acids. The CDR3 region has the DNA TGTGCCAGCAGTTTCCTTGGGACAGGGGATCAGCCCCAGCATTTT. It is translated as CASSFLGTGDQPQHF.

The rearrangement links TRBV2 to TRBJ2-1, with 10 positions matching TRBD1. This CDR3 is 14 amino acids long. Trimming at V came to 6 bases and at J to 9 bases, leaving 8 bases not matched to a gene. Germline V gene sequence: CDR1 SNHLY, CDR2 FYNNEI. The CDR3 region has the DNA TGTGCCAGCAGGGGGGGACAGGGGTTCGGTGAGCAGTTCTTC. Residues: CASRGGQGFGEQFF.